This T cell receptor beta chain was identified in a study of cytomegalovirus exposure and HLA in healthy donors. The overall study: The use of the same platform for the 90 to 150 validation repertoires and the 550 to 850 first-cohort repertoires was reported by a later analysis.

Only one count was recorded for this clone. V gave up 5 bases and J gave up 3 bases, with 5 bases separating them. This CDR3 has 13 residues. Germline V gene sequence: CDR1 MNHEY, CDR2 SMNVEV (reference sequence). TCRdb keeps only in-frame clones here, not all; method: immunoSEQ multiplex PCR. The profile shows more than 65,000 clones, 95% to 96% of them singletons. The receptor was derived from a woman aged 18-30 years in good health and CMV-seronegative. The V call is TRBV27, the J call TRBJ1-6; the D is unclear. Sequenced: PBMCs. CDR3 sequence (DNA): TGTGCCAGCAGTAGCGGCTATAATTCACCCCTCCACTTT. Its protein product is CASSSGYNSPLHF.